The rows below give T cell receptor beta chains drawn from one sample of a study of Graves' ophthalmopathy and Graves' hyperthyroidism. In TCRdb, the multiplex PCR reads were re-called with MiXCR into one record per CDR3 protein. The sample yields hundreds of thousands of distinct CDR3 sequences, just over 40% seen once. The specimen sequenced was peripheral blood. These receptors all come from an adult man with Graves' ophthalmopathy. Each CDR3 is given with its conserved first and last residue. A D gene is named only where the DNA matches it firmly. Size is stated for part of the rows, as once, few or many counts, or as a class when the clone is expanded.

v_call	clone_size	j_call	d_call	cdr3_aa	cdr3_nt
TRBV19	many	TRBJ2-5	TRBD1	CASSPTGGEETQYF	TGTGCCAGTAGTCCTACAGGGGGAGAAGAGACCCAGTACTTC
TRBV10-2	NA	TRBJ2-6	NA	CATNGFTGTSGANVLTF	TGCGCCACCAACGGATTCACAGGGACCTCTGGGGCCAACGTCCTGACTTTC
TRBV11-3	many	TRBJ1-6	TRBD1	CASSNRDRDSPLHF	TGTGCCAGCAGCAATCGGGACAGGGATTCACCCCTCCACTTT
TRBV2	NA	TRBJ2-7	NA	CASIPRWVTYEQYF	TGTGCCAGCATCCCACGGTGGGTAACCTACGAGCAGTACTTC
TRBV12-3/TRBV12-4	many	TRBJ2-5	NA	CASSANRGAETQYF	TGTGCCAGCAGTGCCAACCGGGGGGCAGAGACCCAGTACTTC
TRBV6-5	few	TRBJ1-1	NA	CASKLDLNTEAFF	TGTGCCAGCAAACTCGACCTGAACACTGAAGCTTTCTTT
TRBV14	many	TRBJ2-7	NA	CASSQVAGKQYF	TGTGCCAGCAGCCAAGTTGCTGGGAAGCAGTACTTC
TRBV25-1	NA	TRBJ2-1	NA	CASSTSTAYNEQFF	TGTGCCAGCAGTACCTCGACAGCATACAATGAGCAGTTCTTC
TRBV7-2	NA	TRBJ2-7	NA	CASSPNCEQYF	TGTGCCAGCAGCCCAAATTGCGAGCAGTACTTC
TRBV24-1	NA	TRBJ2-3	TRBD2	CATSVRLAGHTDTQYF	TGTGCCACCAGTGTGAGGCTAGCGGGCCACACAGATACGCAGTATTTT
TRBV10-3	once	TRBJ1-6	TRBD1	CAIRLGTGDSPLHF	TGTGCCATCAGGCTAGGGACAGGGGATTCACCCCTCCACTTT
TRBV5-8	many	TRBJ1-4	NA	CASSRDPTNEKLFF	TGCGCCAGCAGCAGGGACCCAACTAATGAAAAACTGTTTTTT
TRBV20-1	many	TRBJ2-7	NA	CSAGSYEQYF	TGCAGTGCTGGATCCTACGAGCAGTACTTC
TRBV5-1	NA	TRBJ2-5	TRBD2	CASSLDGGGETQYF	TGCGCCAGCAGCTTGGATGGGGGAGGGGAGACCCAGTACTTC
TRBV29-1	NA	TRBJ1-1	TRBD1	CSASDREQAFF	TGCAGCGCATCTGACAGGGAACAAGCTTTCTTT
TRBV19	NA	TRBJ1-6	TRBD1	CASWDRNNSPLHF	TGTGCCAGTTGGGACAGGAATAATTCACCCCTCCACTTT
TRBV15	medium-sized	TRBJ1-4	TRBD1	CATRQGWRSTNEKLFF	TGTGCCACACGACAGGGGTGGCGTTCAACTAATGAAAAACTGTTTTTT
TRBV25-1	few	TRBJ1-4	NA	CASSLELQGPNEKLFF	TGTGCCAGCAGCTTGGAATTGCAGGGGCCTAATGAAAAACTGTTTTTT
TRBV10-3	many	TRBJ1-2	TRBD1	CAIRIIGTASYTF	TGTGCCATCAGGATCATCGGGACAGCGAGCTACACCTTC
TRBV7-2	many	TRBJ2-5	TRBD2	CASSRLAGGQETQYF	TGTGCCAGCAGCCGACTAGCGGGGGGGCAAGAGACCCAGTACTTC
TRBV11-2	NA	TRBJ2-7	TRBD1	CASSLDRGGKQYF	TGTGCCAGCAGCTTGGACAGGGGGGGCAAGCAGTACTTC
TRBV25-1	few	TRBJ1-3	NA	CASSQGLLSGNTIYF	TGTGCCAGCTCACAAGGGTTGCTCTCTGGAAACACCATATATTTT
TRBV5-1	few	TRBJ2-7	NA	CASSYGWEQYF	TGCGCCAGCAGCTACGGGTGGGAGCAGTACTTC
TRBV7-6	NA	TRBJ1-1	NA	CASSPGAGRAFF	TGTGCCAGCAGCCCCGGGGCGGGGAGGGCTTTCTTT
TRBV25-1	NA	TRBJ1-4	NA	CASEGLRKLFF	TGTGCCAGCGAGGGGCTTAGAAAACTGTTTTTT
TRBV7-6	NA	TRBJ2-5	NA	CVSSQLYRVQGQETQYF	TGTGTCAGCAGCCAACTCTACAGGGTTCAGGGCCAAGAGACCCAGTACTTC
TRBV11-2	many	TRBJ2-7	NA	CASSLERVYEQYF	TGTGCCAGCAGCTTAGAGAGGGTCTACGAGCAGTACTTC
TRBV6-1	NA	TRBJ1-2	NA	CASSYPAQNYGYTF	TGTGCCAGCAGTTACCCTGCACAGAACTATGGCTACACCTTC
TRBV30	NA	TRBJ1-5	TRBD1	CAWRTGLNQPQHF	TGTGCCTGGCGGACAGGGCTAAATCAGCCCCAGCATTTT
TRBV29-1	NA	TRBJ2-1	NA	CSVVYSSYNEQFF	TGCAGCGTTGTTTACAGTTCCTACAATGAGCAGTTCTTC
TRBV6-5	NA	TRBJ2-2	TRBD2	CASSYLWGEGGTGELFF	TGTGCCAGCAGTTACCTTTGGGGGGAGGGCGGAACCGGGGAGCTGTTTTTT
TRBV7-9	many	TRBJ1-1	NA	CASSPAGGGGTEAFF	TGTGCCAGCAGCCCCGCGGGGGGTGGTGGAACTGAAGCTTTCTTT
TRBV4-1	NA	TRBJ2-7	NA	CASSQDGGVVEQYF	TGCGCCAGCAGCCAAGATGGAGGGGTGGTTGAGCAGTACTTC
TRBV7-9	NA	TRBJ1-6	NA	CASSLVAGAPSPLHF	TGTGCCAGCAGCTTAGTTGCAGGGGCACCTTCACCCCTCCACTTT
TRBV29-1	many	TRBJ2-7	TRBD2	CSVEISGYEQYF	TGCAGCGTTGAAATTAGCGGGTACGAGCAGTACTTC
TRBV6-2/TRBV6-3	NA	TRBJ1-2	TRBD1	CASGTPAGQNYGYTF	TGTGCCAGCGGCACCCCGGCGGGACAGAACTATGGCTACACCTTC
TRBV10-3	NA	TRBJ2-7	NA	CASSLVGPNVYEQYF	TGTGCCAGCAGTTTAGTGGGACCTAACGTATACGAGCAGTACTTC
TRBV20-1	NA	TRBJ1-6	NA	CSASGTHIPYNSPLHF	TGCAGTGCATCCGGGACACATATCCCCTATAATTCACCCCTCCACTTT
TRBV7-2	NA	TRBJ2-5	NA	CASSLEGRGPQETQYF	TGCGCCAGCAGCCTAGAGGGGCGGGGGCCCCAAGAGACCCAGTACTTC
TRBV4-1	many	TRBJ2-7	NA	CASAGGTLVEQYF	TGCGCCAGCGCAGGAGGCACCCTGGTTGAGCAGTACTTC
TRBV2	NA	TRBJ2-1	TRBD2	CAGTSGRRGSYNEQFF	TGTGCCGGGACTAGCGGGAGAAGGGGCTCCTACAATGAGCAGTTCTTC
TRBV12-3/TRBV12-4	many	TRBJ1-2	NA	CASSPVVWDRYGYTF	TGTGCCAGCAGCCCTGTTGTTTGGGACCGCTATGGCTACACCTTC
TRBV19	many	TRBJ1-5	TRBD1	CASSFAGQGGNQPQHF	TGTGCCAGTAGTTTTGCCGGACAGGGAGGCAATCAGCCCCAGCATTTT
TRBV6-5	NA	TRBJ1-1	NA	CASSLDSRMNTEAFF	TGTGCCAGCAGTCTGGACAGCCGGATGAACACTGAAGCTTTCTTT
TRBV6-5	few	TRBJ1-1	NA	CASSISFTSNTEAFF	TGTGCCAGCAGTATATCCTTCACATCGAACACTGAAGCTTTCTTT